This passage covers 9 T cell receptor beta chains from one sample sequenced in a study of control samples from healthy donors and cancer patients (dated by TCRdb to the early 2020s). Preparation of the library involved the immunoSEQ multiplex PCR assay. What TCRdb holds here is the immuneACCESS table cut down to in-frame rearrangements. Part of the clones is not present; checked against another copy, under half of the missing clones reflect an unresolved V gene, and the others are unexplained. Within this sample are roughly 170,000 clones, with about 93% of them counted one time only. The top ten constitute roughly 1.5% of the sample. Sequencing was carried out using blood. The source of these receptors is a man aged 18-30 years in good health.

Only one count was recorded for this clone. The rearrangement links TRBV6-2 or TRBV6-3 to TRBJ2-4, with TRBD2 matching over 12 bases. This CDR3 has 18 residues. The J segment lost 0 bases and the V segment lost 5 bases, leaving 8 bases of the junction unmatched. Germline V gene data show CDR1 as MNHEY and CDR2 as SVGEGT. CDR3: CASSTTSGGLRAKNIQYF. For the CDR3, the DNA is TGTGCCAGCAGTACGACTAGCGGGGGACTGAGAGCCAAAAACATTCAGTACTTC.

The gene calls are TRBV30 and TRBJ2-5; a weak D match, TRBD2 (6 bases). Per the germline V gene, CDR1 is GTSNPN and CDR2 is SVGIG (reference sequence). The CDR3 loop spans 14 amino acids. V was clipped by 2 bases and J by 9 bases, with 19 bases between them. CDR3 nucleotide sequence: TGTGCCTGGAGTCCCGGGACGGGAGCCTTGGCCCAGTACTTC. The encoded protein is CAWSPGTGALAQYF.

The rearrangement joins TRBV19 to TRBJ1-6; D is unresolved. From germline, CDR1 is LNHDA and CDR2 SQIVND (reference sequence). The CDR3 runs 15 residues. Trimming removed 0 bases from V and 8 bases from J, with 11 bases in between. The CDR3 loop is CASSIDAGFDSPLHF. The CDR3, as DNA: TGTGCCAGTAGTATAGACGCGGGCTTCGATTCACCCCTCCACTTT. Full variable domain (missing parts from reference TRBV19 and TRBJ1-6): DGGITQSPKYLFRKEGQNVTLSCEQNLNHDAMYWYRQDPGQGLRLIYYSQIVNDFQKGDIAEGYSVSREKKESFPLTVTSAQKNPTAFYLCASSIDAGFDSPLHFGNGTRLTVT.

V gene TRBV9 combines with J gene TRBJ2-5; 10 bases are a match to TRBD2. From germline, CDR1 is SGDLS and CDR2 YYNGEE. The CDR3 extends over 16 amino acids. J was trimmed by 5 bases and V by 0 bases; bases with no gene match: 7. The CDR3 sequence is CASSVEGSGGHETQYF. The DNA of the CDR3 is TGTGCCAGCAGCGTAGAGGGTAGCGGGGGGCACGAGACCCAGTACTTC.

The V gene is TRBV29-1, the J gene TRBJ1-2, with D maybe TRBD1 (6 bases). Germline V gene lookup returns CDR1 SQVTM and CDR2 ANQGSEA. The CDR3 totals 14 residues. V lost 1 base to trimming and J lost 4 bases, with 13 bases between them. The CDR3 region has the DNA TGCAGCGTTGAAGCCCCGGGGGCGGCCTATGGCTACACCTTC. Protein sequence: CSVEAPGAAYGYTF.

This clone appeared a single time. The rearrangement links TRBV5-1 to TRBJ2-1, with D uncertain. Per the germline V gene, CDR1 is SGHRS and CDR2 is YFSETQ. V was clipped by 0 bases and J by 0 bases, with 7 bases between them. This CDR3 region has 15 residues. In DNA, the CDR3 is TGCGCCAGCAGCTTGGCGCTGGGCTCCTACAATGAGCAGTTCTTC. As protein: CASSLALGSYNEQFF.

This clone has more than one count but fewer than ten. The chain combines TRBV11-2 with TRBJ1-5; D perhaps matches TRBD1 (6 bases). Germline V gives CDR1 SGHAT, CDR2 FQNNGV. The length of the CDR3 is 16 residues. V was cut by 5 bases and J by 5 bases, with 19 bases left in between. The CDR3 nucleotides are TGTGCCAGCAGCCCAGGAACAGGGATTGAGGATCAGCCCCAGCATTTT. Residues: CASSPGTGIEDQPQHF.

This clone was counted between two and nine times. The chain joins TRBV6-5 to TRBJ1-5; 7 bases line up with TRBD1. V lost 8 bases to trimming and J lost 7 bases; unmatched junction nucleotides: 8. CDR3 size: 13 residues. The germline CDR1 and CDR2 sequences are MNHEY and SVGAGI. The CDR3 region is CASLRQGGQPQHF. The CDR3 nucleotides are TGTGCCAGCCTACGACAGGGTGGGCAGCCCCAGCATTTT.

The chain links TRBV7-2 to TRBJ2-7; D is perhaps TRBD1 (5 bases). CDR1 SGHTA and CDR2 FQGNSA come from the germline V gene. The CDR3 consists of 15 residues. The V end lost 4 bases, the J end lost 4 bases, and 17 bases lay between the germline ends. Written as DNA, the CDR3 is TGTGCCAGCAGCTCTCGCAGGGATGTGGCGTACGAGCAGTACTTC. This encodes CASSSRRDVAYEQYF.